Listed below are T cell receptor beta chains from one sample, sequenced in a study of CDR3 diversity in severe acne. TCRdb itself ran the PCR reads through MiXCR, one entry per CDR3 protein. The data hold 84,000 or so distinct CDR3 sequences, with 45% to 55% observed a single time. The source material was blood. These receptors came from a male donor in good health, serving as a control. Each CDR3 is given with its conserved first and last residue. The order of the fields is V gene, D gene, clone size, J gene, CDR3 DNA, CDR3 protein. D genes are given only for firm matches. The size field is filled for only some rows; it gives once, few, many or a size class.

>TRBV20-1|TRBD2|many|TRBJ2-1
TGCAGTGCTTCAGAGACTAGCGGGATGTACAATGAGCAGTTCTTC
CSASETSGMYNEQFF
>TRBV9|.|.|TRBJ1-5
TGTGCCAGCAGCGTATGGGTAAGCAATCAGCCCCAGCATTTT
CASSVWVSNQPQHF
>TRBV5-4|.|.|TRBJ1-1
TGTGCCAGCAGCTTGGCCCTAGCGGGGGAGGGCGAAGCTTTCTTT
CASSLALAGEGEAFF
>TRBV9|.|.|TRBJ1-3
TGTGCCAGCAGCGTAGAGGGGGATGGAAACACCATATATTTT
CASSVEGDGNTIYF
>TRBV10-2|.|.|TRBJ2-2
TGCGCCAGCAGATCCCTCCGACAAGGGGAGCTGTTTTTT
CASRSLRQGELFF
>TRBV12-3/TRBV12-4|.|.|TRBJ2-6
TGTGCCAGCAGTTTGTGGGGGTATTCTGGGGCCAACGTCCTGACTTTC
CASSLWGYSGANVLTF
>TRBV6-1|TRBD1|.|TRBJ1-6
TGTGCCAGCAGTGAAGCGGAACAGGGGGCAGAGAATTCACCCCTCCACTTT
CASSEAEQGAENSPLHF
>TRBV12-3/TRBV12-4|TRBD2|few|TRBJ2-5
TGTGCCAGCAGGACACTAGCGGGGGCACAAGAGACCCAGTACTTC
CASRTLAGAQETQYF
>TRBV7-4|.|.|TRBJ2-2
TGTGCCAGCAGCTTAAGTCGGCGCACCGGGGAGCTGTTTTTT
CASSLSRRTGELFF
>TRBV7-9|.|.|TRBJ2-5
TGTGCCAGCAGCTTAGCGGATGAGCAGTACTTC
CASSLADEQYF
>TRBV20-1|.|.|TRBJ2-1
TGCAGTGCTAGTAGGACGGGGACCTACAATGAGCAGTTCTTC
CSASRTGTYNEQFF
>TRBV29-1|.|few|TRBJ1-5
TGCAGCGTTGAAGAGGGACTTAATCAGCCCCAGCATTTT
CSVEEGLNQPQHF
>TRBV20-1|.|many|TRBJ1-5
TGCAGTGCTAGGTGGCAGGGGCTTAATCAGCCCCAGCATTTT
CSARWQGLNQPQHF
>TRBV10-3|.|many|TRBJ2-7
TGTGCCACCGAGGGGCAGAGCTCCTACGAGCAGTACTTC
CATEGQSSYEQYF
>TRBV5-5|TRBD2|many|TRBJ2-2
TGTGCCAGCAGCTTCGGGGGGTGGAACACCGGGGAGCTGTTTTTT
CASSFGGWNTGELFF
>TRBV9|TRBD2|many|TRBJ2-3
TGTGCCAGCAGCGTAGCTACCCCTACTAGCGGGGGGGTGTCTAGCACAGATACGCAGTATTTT
CASSVATPTSGGVSSTDTQYF
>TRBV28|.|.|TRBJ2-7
TGTGCCAGCAGGGGGGGGACAGCCGCCTACGAGCAGTACTTC
CASRGGTAAYEQYF
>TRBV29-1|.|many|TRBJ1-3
TGCAGCGTTAACTCTGGAAACACCATATATTTT
CSVNSGNTIYF
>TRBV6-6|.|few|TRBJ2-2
TGTGCCAGCAGTTTTAGTAGATCGAACACCGGGGAGCTGTTTTTT
CASSFSRSNTGELFF
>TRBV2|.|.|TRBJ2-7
TGTGCCAGCACCCCCCTGGCGGGCCGGTCCTACGAGCAGTACTTC
CASTPLAGRSYEQYF
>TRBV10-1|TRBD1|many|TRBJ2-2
TGCGCCAGTTCCGGACAGGGGGCACCCGGGGAGCTGTTTTTT
CASSGQGAPGELFF
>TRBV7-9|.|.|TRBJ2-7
TGTGCCAGCAGTTCCAAACCTCGGCCTTACGAGCAGTACTTC
CASSSKPRPYEQYF
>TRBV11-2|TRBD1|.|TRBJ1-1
TGTGCCAGCAGCTTAGAAGGGACAGGGAACACTGAAGTTTTCTTT
CASSLEGTGNTEVFF
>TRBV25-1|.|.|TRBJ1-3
TGTGCCAGCAGTCCCGGGGGCACCATATATTTT
CASSPGGTIYF
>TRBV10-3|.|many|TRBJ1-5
TGTGCCATCAGTGAGTCGCAGTGGACGAAGCCCCAGCATTTT
CAISESQWTKPQHF
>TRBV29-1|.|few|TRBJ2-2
TGCAGCGTTGAAGGACTCCCTAGCGGGGAGCTGTTTTTT
CSVEGLPSGELFF
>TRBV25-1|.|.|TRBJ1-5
TGTGCCAGTTCAGGTCTTGGGGTGGACAATCAGCCCCAGCATTTT
CASSGLGVDNQPQHF
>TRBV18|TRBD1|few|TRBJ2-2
TGTGCCAGCTCACCAGCACAGGGGACCTCGGGGGAGCTGTTTTTT
CASSPAQGTSGELFF
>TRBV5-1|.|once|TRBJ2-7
TGCGCCAGCAGCTGGACTGGCCGGCAGGGCGGGCAGTACTTC
CASSWTGRQGGQYF
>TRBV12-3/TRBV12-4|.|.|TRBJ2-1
TGTGCCAGCAGGGGCTACAATGAGCAGTTCTTC
CASRGYNEQFF
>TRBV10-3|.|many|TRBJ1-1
TGTGCCATCAGTGAAGGGTACACTGAAGCTTTCTTT
CAISEGYTEAFF
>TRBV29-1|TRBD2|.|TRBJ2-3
TGCAGCGTTGGACTAGCGGGAGTGACAGATACGCAGTATTTT
CSVGLAGVTDTQYF
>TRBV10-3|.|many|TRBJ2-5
TGTGCCATCAGTGAGTCTTTGGGGGACCACCAAGAGACCCAGTACTTC
CAISESLGDHQETQYF
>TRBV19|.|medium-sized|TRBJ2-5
TGTGCCAGTAGTATACGGCCGGACTACCGTTCGGGGGAGACCCAGTACTTC
CASSIRPDYRSGETQYF
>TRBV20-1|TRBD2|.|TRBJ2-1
TGCAGTGCTAGAGCCGGTAGCGGGGGGAGTTGGGTTGGACTGTTCTTC
CSARAGSGGSWVGLFF
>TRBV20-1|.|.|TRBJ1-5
TGCGTAGTCGGGACGGGCAATCAGCCCCAGCATTTT
CVVGTGNQPQHF
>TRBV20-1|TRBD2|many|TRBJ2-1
TGCAGTGCCCCCCCCCCTAGCGGGGCCCCGAATGAGCAGTTCTTC
CSAPPPSGAPNEQFF
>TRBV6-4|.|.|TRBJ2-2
TGTGCCAGCAGTGACTCGCTAGATACCGGGGAGCTGTTTTTT
CASSDSLDTGELFF
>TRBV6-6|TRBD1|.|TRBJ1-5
TGTGCCAGCAGTTCCGGGACAGGCCGGCAGCCCCAGCATTTT
CASSSGTGRQPQHF
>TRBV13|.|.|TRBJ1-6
TGTGCCAGCAGCCAAGGGTATAATTCACCCCTCCACTTT
CASSQGYNSPLHF
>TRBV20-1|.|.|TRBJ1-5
TGCAGTGCGAGATGGAGCAATCAGCCCCAGCATTTT
CSARWSNQPQHF
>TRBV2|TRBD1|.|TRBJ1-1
TGTGCCAGCACCTTGGGACAGGGGATGAACACTGAAGCTTTCTTT
CASTLGQGMNTEAFF
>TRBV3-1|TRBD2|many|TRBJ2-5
TGTGCCAGCAGCGTAGCGGGGGGGCTAGAGACCCAGTACTTC
CASSVAGGLETQYF
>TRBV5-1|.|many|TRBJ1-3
TGCGCCAGCAGCTTGCTTGGGACTAACTCTGGAAACACCATATATTTT
CASSLLGTNSGNTIYF
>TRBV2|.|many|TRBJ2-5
TGTGCCAGCAGTGAAGGAGTAGCCTTCCAGTACTTC
CASSEGVAFQYF
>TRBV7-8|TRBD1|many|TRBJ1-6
TGTGCCAGCAGCTTAGGGGACAGGGAGGCTTCACCCCTCCACTTT
CASSLGDREASPLHF
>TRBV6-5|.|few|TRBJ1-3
TGTGCCAGCAGTCACTCCCACGGGACATCCACTGGAAACACCATATATTTT
CASSHSHGTSTGNTIYF
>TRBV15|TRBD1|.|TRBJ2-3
TGTGCCACCAACAGAGAGGGACAGGGAATGGTCACAGATACGCAGTATTTT
CATNREGQGMVTDTQYF
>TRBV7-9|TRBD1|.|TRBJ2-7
TGTGCCAGCAGCCAGACAGGGACCGAGCGGTACTTC
CASSQTGTERYF
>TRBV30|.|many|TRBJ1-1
TGTGCCTGGAGTGGTCAGTTGGTAGAAGCTTTCTTT
CAWSGQLVEAFF
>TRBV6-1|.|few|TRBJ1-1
TGTGCCAGCAGTGAGAGGGGGGCAGGAACTGAAGCTTTCTTT
CASSERGAGTEAFF
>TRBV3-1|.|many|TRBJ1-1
TGTGCCAGCAGCCCCGTCCGACAGAACACTGAAGCTTTCTTT
CASSPVRQNTEAFF
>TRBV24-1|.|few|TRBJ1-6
TGTGCCACCACTAAATGTCTAGGGGCCCTCCACTTT
CATTKCLGALHF
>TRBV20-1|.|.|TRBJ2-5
TGCAGTGCGAGGCTACAGACCCAGTACTTC
CSARLQTQYF
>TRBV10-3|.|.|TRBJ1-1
TGTGCCAGCAGTGACGGGACCTACACTGAAGCTTTCTTT
CASSDGTYTEAFF
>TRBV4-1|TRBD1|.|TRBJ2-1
TGCGCCAGCAGCCCGCCGACAGGGTCCTACAATGAGCAGTTCTTC
CASSPPTGSYNEQFF
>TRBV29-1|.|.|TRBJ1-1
.
CSVGTGATGASF
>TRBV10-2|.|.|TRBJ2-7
TGCGCCAGCAGTGTTATAGGGGGACTCTCCTACGAGCAGTACTTC
CASSVIGGLSYEQYF
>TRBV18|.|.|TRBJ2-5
TGTGCCAGCTCACCAAAGGTCGGGGAGACCCAGTACTTC
CASSPKVGETQYF
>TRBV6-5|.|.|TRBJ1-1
TGTGCCAGCAGACGAGAGGGGGGCACGAACACTGAAGCTTTCTTT
CASRREGGTNTEAFF